These T cell receptor beta chains were read from a single sample in a study of cytomegalovirus exposure and HLA in healthy donors. Method: immunoSEQ multiplex PCR; TCRdb's copy keeps in-frame clones and lacks some. Seen here are fewer than 400,000 clones, 86% observed once, and the top ten hold about 0.8%. The sequenced material came from PBMCs. These receptors were collected from a woman aged 18-29 years in good health and CMV-seronegative. Each CDR3 is given without its conserved first and last residue. Each record gives: clone size, D gene, V gene, J gene, CDR3 protein. A D gene is named only where the DNA matches it firmly. For some rows the clone size is stated as once, few or many, or as a class when expanded; others skip it.

clone size: -; D gene: -; V gene: TRBV7-9; J gene: TRBJ2-2; CDR3 protein: ASSRSGELF
clone size: once; D gene: TRBD2; V gene: TRBV5-1; J gene: TRBJ2-7; CDR3 protein: ASSGDYRGEQY
clone size: few; D gene: -; V gene: TRBV7-2; J gene: TRBJ1-1; CDR3 protein: ASSLVRPGPDRTEAF
clone size: -; D gene: -; V gene: TRBV4-3; J gene: TRBJ1-1; CDR3 protein: ASSHPDSEAF
clone size: -; D gene: -; V gene: TRBV6-1; J gene: TRBJ1-1; CDR3 protein: ASRGGPSSTEAF
clone size: few; D gene: -; V gene: TRBV7-7; J gene: TRBJ2-3; CDR3 protein: ASSLGTGARGDTQY
clone size: -; D gene: TRBD2; V gene: TRBV5-1; J gene: TRBJ2-1; CDR3 protein: ASSLTASGSSYNEQF
clone size: -; D gene: TRBD2; V gene: TRBV27; J gene: TRBJ2-2; CDR3 protein: ASSLLGSGKSGELF
clone size: -; D gene: -; V gene: TRBV28; J gene: TRBJ2-7; CDR3 protein: ASIGRTAYEQY
clone size: -; D gene: -; V gene: TRBV4-2; J gene: TRBJ2-7; CDR3 protein: ASSQGIQHYEQY
clone size: -; D gene: TRBD1; V gene: TRBV18; J gene: TRBJ1-2; CDR3 protein: ASSPPTLSTGSYGYT
clone size: -; D gene: -; V gene: TRBV2; J gene: TRBJ2-7; CDR3 protein: ASMGGQETYEQY
clone size: -; D gene: -; V gene: TRBV11-1; J gene: TRBJ2-7; CDR3 protein: ASSLNQYEQY
clone size: -; D gene: TRBD2; V gene: TRBV6-1; J gene: TRBJ2-7; CDR3 protein: ASSSGTSGFYEQY
clone size: -; D gene: -; V gene: TRBV27; J gene: TRBJ1-2; CDR3 protein: ALPRPGTFGYT
clone size: -; D gene: TRBD1; V gene: TRBV6-4; J gene: TRBJ2-2; CDR3 protein: ASSLRDRAGELF
clone size: -; D gene: -; V gene: TRBV4-2; J gene: TRBJ1-5; CDR3 protein: ASSQEQVSNQPQH
clone size: -; D gene: -; V gene: TRBV29-1; J gene: TRBJ1-1; CDR3 protein: SVDPGRATEAF
clone size: -; D gene: -; V gene: TRBV6-1; J gene: TRBJ2-7; CDR3 protein: ASSHRVYEQY
clone size: -; D gene: TRBD1; V gene: TRBV7-2; J gene: TRBJ2-1; CDR3 protein: ASSWGTGSYNEQF
clone size: -; D gene: -; V gene: TRBV2; J gene: TRBJ2-1; CDR3 protein: ASSRDTGSYNEQF
clone size: -; D gene: -; V gene: TRBV27; J gene: TRBJ1-1; CDR3 protein: ASSLRQSTEAF
clone size: -; D gene: -; V gene: TRBV28; J gene: TRBJ2-6; CDR3 protein: ATSGVQGVAGANVLT
clone size: -; D gene: -; V gene: TRBV10-3; J gene: TRBJ2-7; CDR3 protein: AIRSTGSSYEQY
clone size: -; D gene: -; V gene: TRBV15; J gene: TRBJ1-2; CDR3 protein: ATSRGPEDYGYT
clone size: -; D gene: TRBD2; V gene: TRBV27; J gene: TRBJ2-3; CDR3 protein: ASSLTRSGIPFRRVDADTQY
clone size: -; D gene: TRBD2; V gene: TRBV29-1; J gene: TRBJ2-1; CDR3 protein: SVEDPSGTSDRNPYNEQF
clone size: -; D gene: TRBD2; V gene: TRBV6-6; J gene: TRBJ2-1; CDR3 protein: ASSHLAGGHNEQF
clone size: -; D gene: TRBD1; V gene: TRBV6-6; J gene: TRBJ2-6; CDR3 protein: ASSYQGAGANVLT
clone size: -; D gene: -; V gene: TRBV5-1; J gene: TRBJ2-1; CDR3 protein: ASSRSYVSLTYNEQF
clone size: -; D gene: -; V gene: TRBV6-5; J gene: TRBJ2-7; CDR3 protein: ASSSPSGSYEQY
clone size: few; D gene: TRBD1; V gene: TRBV27; J gene: TRBJ1-2; CDR3 protein: ASSPQGQGAGYYT
clone size: -; D gene: TRBD1; V gene: TRBV6-6; J gene: TRBJ2-7; CDR3 protein: ASSYSQGVREQY
clone size: -; D gene: -; V gene: TRBV20-1; J gene: TRBJ1-4; CDR3 protein: SALAGEKLF
clone size: -; D gene: -; V gene: TRBV5-1; J gene: TRBJ2-2; CDR3 protein: ASSLGDRDTGELF
clone size: -; D gene: -; V gene: TRBV4-1; J gene: TRBJ2-7; CDR3 protein: ASSQDRGALYEQY
clone size: -; D gene: TRBD1; V gene: TRBV10-3; J gene: TRBJ2-1; CDR3 protein: AISGTGGGYEQF
clone size: few; D gene: -; V gene: TRBV15; J gene: TRBJ2-7; CDR3 protein: ATRSPSGLPLEQY
clone size: -; D gene: TRBD1; V gene: TRBV10-3; J gene: TRBJ2-7; CDR3 protein: ATSGQGSYEQY
clone size: -; D gene: TRBD1; V gene: TRBV28; J gene: TRBJ1-5; CDR3 protein: ASRQSSGGAGNQPQH